These T cell receptor beta chains were read from a single sample in a study of blood T cell repertoires in COVID-19. Generated by immunoSEQ multiplex PCR, the TCRdb table keeps only in-frame clones and is missing some. Among a few hundred thousand clones, 80% to 90% were seen once, and the ten largest hold about 3%. The source material was peripheral blood. The receptors originated from a woman aged 25 to 39 with COVID-19, enrolled during active disease. Each CDR3 is given with its conserved first and last residue. The D gene is left open where the match is weak. The listing skips clone size in some rows; elsewhere it reads once, few, many or a size class.

clone_size	j_call	v_call	d_call	cdr3_aa	cdr3_nt
NA	TRBJ2-5	TRBV10-2	TRBD2	CASSERASGGYETQYF	TGCGCCAGCAGTGAAAGAGCGAGCGGGGGGTATGAGACCCAGTACTTC
NA	TRBJ2-2	TRBV7-2	TRBD1	CASSLSLDRGRTGELFF	TGTGCCAGCAGCTTATCGCTGGACAGGGGGCGTACCGGGGAGCTGTTTTTT
NA	TRBJ2-3	TRBV5-6	TRBD2	CASTTGLAEPGRGTDTQYF	TGTGCCAGCACCACGGGACTAGCGGAGCCAGGTAGAGGCACAGATACGCAGTATTTT
NA	TRBJ2-1	TRBV11-3	NA	CASSLETRGFQTYNEQFF	TGTGCCAGCAGCTTAGAGACTAGGGGATTCCAGACCTACAATGAGCAGTTCTTC
few	TRBJ1-6	TRBV6-5	TRBD1	CASSHDRGNSPLHF	TGTGCCAGCAGCCACGACAGGGGCAATTCACCCCTCCACTTT
NA	TRBJ1-6	TRBV30	NA	CACHPVFLNSPLHF	TGTGCCTGTCATCCGGTCTTCCTTAATTCACCCCTCCACTTT
NA	TRBJ1-1	TRBV18	TRBD1	CASSPSGQVNTEAFF	TGTGCCAGCTCACCATCGGGACAGGTGAACACTGAAGCTTTCTTT
NA	TRBJ2-5	TRBV9	TRBD2	CASSVYASGRETQYF	TGTGCCAGCAGCGTATACGCTAGCGGGAGAGAGACCCAGTACTTC
NA	TRBJ1-1	TRBV6-6	TRBD1	CASSSDKVDRYTEAFF	TGTGCCAGCAGTTCCGACAAAGTGGACAGGTACACTGAAGCTTTCTTT
NA	TRBJ1-1	TRBV13	TRBD1	CASNNLRTGGDRNTEAFF	TGTGCCAGCAACAACTTAAGGACAGGGGGCGATAGGAACACTGAAGCTTTCTTT
NA	TRBJ2-7	TRBV6-1	NA	CASSEALTGYEQYF	TGTGCCAGCAGTGAAGCCCTGACAGGCTACGAGCAGTACTTC
NA	TRBJ1-2	TRBV30	TRBD1	CAWTDRGYYGYTF	TGTGCCTGGACCGACAGGGGGTACTATGGCTACACCTTC
NA	TRBJ2-1	TRBV3-1/TRBV3-2	TRBD2	CASSHSGFSGGSTYNEQFF	TGTGCCAGCAGCCACTCTGGATTTAGCGGGGGGAGTACCTACAATGAGCAGTTCTTC
NA	TRBJ2-2	TRBV11-2	TRBD1	CASGVGQGNGELFF	TGTGCCAGCGGAGTTGGACAGGGGAACGGGGAGCTGTTTTTT
NA	TRBJ2-1	TRBV30	TRBD2	CAWTGQRESYNEQFF	TGTGCCTGGACCGGACAGCGGGAGTCATACAATGAGCAGTTCTTC
NA	TRBJ1-6	TRBV11-3	NA	CASSSGWSNSPLHF	TGTGCCAGCAGCAGTGGGTGGAGTAATTCACCCCTCCACTTT
NA	TRBJ1-5	TRBV5-8	TRBD1	CASSPGVGGRSNQPQHF	TGTGCCAGCAGCCCGGGGGTAGGGGGCAGGAGCAATCAGCCCCAGCATTTT
NA	TRBJ2-5	TRBV2	NA	CASSGDWQETQYF	TGTGCCAGCAGTGGGGACTGGCAAGAGACCCAGTACTTC
few	TRBJ2-1	TRBV5-4	NA	CASSPGTTNNEQFF	TGTGCCAGCAGCCCCGGGACAACTAACAATGAGCAGTTCTTC
NA	TRBJ2-3	TRBV5-4	TRBD2	CASSPRTSGGADTQYF	TGTGCCAGCAGCCCTAGGACTAGCGGGGGGGCAGATACGCAGTATTTT
NA	TRBJ1-4	TRBV28	TRBD1	CASSLSGQGGYRLFF	TGTGCCAGCAGTTTATCGGGACAGGGGGGCTATAGGCTGTTTTTT
once	TRBJ2-3	TRBV19	NA	CASSMAQGSTDTQYF	TGTGCCAGTAGTATGGCGCAGGGTTCCACAGATACGCAGTATTTT
NA	TRBJ2-5	TRBV5-5	TRBD2	CASRRSGEETQYF	TGTGCCAGCAGACGGAGCGGGGAAGAGACCCAGTACTTC
NA	TRBJ1-2	TRBV7-9	NA	CASSLVQGPNYGYTF	TGTGCCAGCAGCTTAGTACAGGGACCTAACTATGGCTACACCTTC
NA	TRBJ1-2	TRBV19	TRBD1	CASSTGQGRGGYTF	TGTGCCAGTAGTACCGGACAGGGGAGGGGTGGCTACACCTTC
once	TRBJ2-5	TRBV23-1	NA	CASSRPGSNQETQYF	TGCGCCAGCAGTCGCCCGGGGTCGAACCAAGAGACCCAGTACTTC
NA	TRBJ2-1	TRBV29-1	NA	CSAERTVNEQFF	TGCAGCGCGGAGAGGACAGTCAATGAGCAGTTCTTC
once	TRBJ2-1	TRBV2	TRBD2	CASRYTSGGNNEQFF	TGTGCCAGCAGATACACTAGCGGGGGAAACAATGAGCAGTTCTTC
NA	TRBJ1-1	TRBV6-2/TRBV6-3	TRBD1	CASSGDRGSNTEAFF	TGTGCCAGCAGTGGGGACAGGGGATCGAACACTGAAGCTTTCTTT
NA	TRBJ1-3	TRBV27	NA	CASRSVSGNTIYF	TGTGCCAGCAGATCAGTCTCTGGAAACACCATATATTTT
NA	TRBJ1-2	TRBV7-2	TRBD1	CASSLAGGAGGYTF	TGTGCCAGCAGCTTAGCAGGGGGCGCGGGGGGCTACACCTTC
NA	TRBJ2-1	TRBV28	TRBD2	CASSPLLAGANEQFF	TGTGCCAGCAGTCCCCTACTAGCGGGAGCTAATGAGCAGTTCTTC
few	TRBJ2-3	TRBV4-3	TRBD2	CASSSSGLASTDTQYF	TGCGCCAGCAGCTCAAGTGGACTAGCGAGCACAGATACGCAGTATTTT
NA	TRBJ2-2	TRBV9	TRBD1	CASSPRDRGVTGELFF	TGTGCCAGCAGTCCTAGGGACAGGGGAGTCACCGGGGAGCTGTTTTTT
NA	TRBJ1-2	TRBV10-3	NA	CAISTGNGYTF	TGTGCCATCAGCACAGGGAATGGCTACACCTTC
NA	TRBJ1-5	TRBV6-2/TRBV6-3	NA	CASSYTSGGEPQHF	TGTGCCAGCAGTTACACCTCGGGGGGGGAGCCCCAGCATTTT
NA	TRBJ2-2	TRBV27	NA	CASSLGPAGTGELFF	TGTGCCAGCAGTTTAGGGCCCGCGGGCACCGGGGAGCTGTTTTTT
NA	TRBJ1-2	TRBV19	TRBD1	CASSVLLTGTGGYGYTF	TGTGCCAGTAGTGTACTACTTACCGGGACAGGGGGCTATGGCTACACCTTC
NA	TRBJ1-6	TRBV21-1	NA	CASSLGTADNSPLHF	TGTGCCAGCAGCCTGGGAACAGCGGATAATTCACCCCTCCACTTT
NA	TRBJ2-1	TRBV12-3/TRBV12-4	NA	CASSRDLAFEQFF	TGTGCCAGCAGTCGAGACCTAGCGTTCGAGCAGTTCTTC
NA	TRBJ1-1	TRBV6-5	TRBD1	CASSLGTGKRTEAFF	TGTGCCAGCAGTCTCGGGACAGGCAAGAGGACTGAAGCTTTCTTT